The 16 T cell receptor beta chains in this list originate from one sample, sequenced in a study of T cells in tumors after PD-1 blockade. Here immunoSEQ multiplex PCR was the method, and the copy in TCRdb shows in-frame clones only, minus some. The sample yields roughly 15,000 clones, roughly 85% seen once. Sequenced material: PBMCs, taken after anti-PD-1 treatment. These receptors all stem from a human donor with basal cell carcinoma.

The rearrangement joins TRBV9 to TRBJ2-1; 11 bases agree with TRBD2. V trimming: 4 bases; J trimming: 1 base; junction bases outside the gene matches: 10. Germline V gene lookup returns CDR1 SGDLS and CDR2 YYNGEE. This CDR3 is built from 18 residues. DNA for the CDR3: TGTGCCAGCAGCCCCGGGACTAGCGGATACATATCCTACAATGAGCAGTTCTTC. It encodes CASSPGTSGYISYNEQFF.

The chain recombines TRBV15 with TRBJ2-7; D unresolved. The V end lost 0 bases, the J end lost 0 bases, and 9 bases lay between the germline ends. Germline assignment: CDR1 LNHNV and CDR2 YYDKDF (reference sequence). The CDR3 extends over 15 amino acids. The CDR3 DNA reads as TGTGCCACCAGCAGAGATCAGTTGACCTCCTACGAGCAGTACTTC. This encodes CATSRDQLTSYEQYF.

The gene calls are TRBV6-5 and TRBJ1-4; 7 bases line up with TRBD1. The length of the CDR3 is 14 residues. The V and J ends lost 4 bases and 7 bases, in that order; junction bases with no gene match: 6. Germline V CDR1 and CDR2: MNHEY, SVGAGI. CDR3 region: CASSSRQGAEKLFF. The CDR3 nucleotides read TGTGCCAGCAGTTCTCGACAGGGAGCTGAAAAACTGTTTTTT.

The chain recombines TRBV5-6 with TRBJ2-5; D is perhaps TRBD2 (6 bases). Trimming took 2 bases from V and 4 from J, leaving 9 bases between them. Germline-derived CDR1 and CDR2 are SGHDT and YYEEEE. This CDR3 has 13 residues. In DNA, the CDR3 is TGTGCCAGCAGCTTAAGGACTACAGAGACCCAGTACTTC. This translates into CASSLRTTETQYF.

V gene TRBV6-6 combines with J gene TRBJ2-7; D is perhaps TRBD2 (5 bases). V lost 4 bases and J lost 4, with 14 bases in between. CDR1 and CDR2 (germline): MNHNY, SVGAGI (reference sequence). This CDR3 spans 14 amino acids. The CDR3 protein is CASSFPGVKYEQYF. The CDR3 DNA is TGTGCCAGCAGTTTTCCCGGGGTAAAGTACGAGCAGTACTTC.

The chain combines TRBV9 with TRBJ1-6; 8 positions match TRBD1. With 0 bases clipped from V and 9 bases from J, the junction kept 5 bases outside the gene matches. CDR3 length: 15 amino acids. CDR1 and CDR2 (germline): SGDLS, YYNGEE. The CDR3 spells CASSVAQGASSPLHF. The CDR3, as DNA: TGTGCCAGCAGCGTAGCCCAGGGGGCGAGTTCACCCCTCCACTTT.

In this sample, this clone turned up once. The chain couples TRBV10-3 to TRBJ2-2; 9 nucleotides match TRBD1. The CDR3 consists of 16 residues. Germline CDR1 ENHRY, CDR2 SYGVKD. Trimming removed 8 bases from V and 3 bases from J; junction bases left unmatched: 10. CDR3 sequence: CAIAGTGSTYTGELFF. The DNA for the CDR3 is TGTGCCATCGCCGGGACAGGGTCGACGTACACCGGGGAGCTGTTTTTT.

Written as DNA, the CDR3 is TGTGCCACTGAGGGTCCGGGACCAGCAAATGAAAAACTGTTTTTT. Its protein product is CATEGPGPANEKLFF. This rearrangement joins TRBV28 to TRBJ1-4; TRBD1 is a possible D gene (5 bases). V lost 10 bases, J lost 5 bases, and 20 bases lay in between. Germline CDR1 reads MDHEN; CDR2 reads SYDVKM. The CDR3 contains 15 residues.

The chain carries TRBV2 and TRBJ2-7; D remains unclear. The germline gives CDR1 SNHLY, CDR2 FYNNEI. The CDR3 consists of 11 residues. Trimming pared 5 bases from V and 4 bases from J, leaving 6 bases between. The CDR3 loop reads CASSIAYEQYF. CDR3 DNA: TGTGCCAGCAGTATTGCGTACGAGCAGTACTTC.

This chain links TRBV6-4 with TRBJ2-7; tentative D call: TRBD1 (5 bases). V lost 5 bases to trimming and J lost 3 bases, with 14 bases between them. This CDR3 is 14 amino acids long. Looked up from germline, CDR1 is MRHNA and CDR2 is SNTAGT. CDR3 loop: CASSTLGADYEQYF. The CDR3 DNA follows: TGTGCCAGCAGTACGCTAGGGGCGGACTACGAGCAGTACTTC.

The V and J genes are TRBV4-1 and TRBJ2-7; D gene unclear. V gave up 0 bases and J gave up 6 bases, with 9 bases separating them. Germline V lookup: CDR1 MGHRA, CDR2 YSYEKL. The CDR3 loop spans 13 amino acids. The CDR3 DNA sequence: TGCGCCAGCAGCCAAGATATGAAATCCGAGCAGTACTTC. It encodes CASSQDMKSEQYF.

The V call is TRBV5-4, the J call TRBJ1-1, with TRBD1 identical over 7 bases. V lost 3 bases and J lost 7; bases outside the gene matches: 12. The germline gives CDR1 SGHNT, CDR2 YYREEE (reference sequence). This CDR3 has 15 residues. CDR3 in DNA: TGTGCCAGCAGCTCGAAGACAGGGCCTAAGGATGAAGCTTTCTTT. Translating it yields CASSSKTGPKDEAFF.

The rearrangement joins TRBV6-4 to TRBJ2-6; D gene uncertain. Germline values: CDR1 MRHNA, CDR2 SNTAGT. With 4 bases removed from V and 4 bases from J, the gap between germline ends came to 8 bases. This CDR3 has 14 amino acids. CDR3 sequence: CASSVDAGANVLTF. The CDR3 coding sequence is TGTGCCAGCAGTGTCGATGCCGGGGCCAACGTCCTGACTTTC.

The chain is built from TRBV28 and TRBJ1-2, with D maybe TRBD1 (5 bases). The V end was cut by 9 bases, the J end by 7 bases, with 12 bases between. Germline V gene sequence: CDR1 MDHEN, CDR2 SYDVKM. The CDR3 length is 11 residues. Here the CDR3 DNA reads TGTGCCAGTCAAAACAGGACTGGCTACACCTTC. Protein sequence: CASQNRTGYTF.

The chain carries TRBV6-5 and TRBJ2-1; weak D call: TRBD1 (5 bases). V lost 11 bases and J lost 4, with 21 bases in between. There are 15 residues in the CDR3. The germline gives CDR1 MNHEY, CDR2 SVGAGI. CDR3 sequence (DNA): TGTGCCTCCGGGCAGGGAACTTTATTTTACAATGAGCAGTTCTTC. Its translation is CASGQGTLFYNEQFF.

The V call is TRBV14, the J call TRBJ2-1, with TRBD2 matching over 7 bases. The germline V gene has CDR1 SGHDN and CDR2 FVKESK. The V gene end was trimmed by 2 bases and the J gene end by 7 bases; junction bases not matched to a gene: 5. This CDR3 has 14 amino acids. The CDR3 nucleotides read TGTGCCAGCAGCCAATTCTGGGGGGGGAATGAGCAGTTCTTC. Encoded protein: CASSQFWGGNEQFF.